The 30 T cell receptor beta chains below were found in one sample sequenced in a study of vaccination and CD4 T cells after COVID-19. With the Oncomine TCR Beta short-read assay, DNA from cultured CD4+ T cells was sequenced. MiXCR, applied by TCRdb to the PCR reads, yields one record per CDR3 protein. The data contain 9,500 to 15,000 distinct CDR3 sequences, roughly 61% of them singletons. These TCRs are of unknown antigen specificity. Indicated treatment: approximately 9-day PBMC culture with coronavirus spike peptide pools or control peptides (ViraFEST assay). The sequences come from CD4+ T cells from blood, cultured in vitro, collected before SARS-CoV-2 vaccination. Receptor source: a human donor who had recovered from COVID-19.

The CDR3 DNA reads TGTGCCAGCACTTTTACAGTAGTGGGACAGGGTTACGAGCAGTACTTC. It specifies CASTFTVVGQGYEQYF. This sequence joins TRBV2 and TRBJ2-7, with 9 positions matching TRBD1. The CDR3 covers 16 residues. Germline lookup yields CDR1 SNHLY and CDR2 FYNNEI. Trimming at V came to 7 bases and at J to 4 bases, leaving 14 bases not matched to a gene.

This clonotype was seen a few times. V is TRBV7-2 and J is TRBJ1-6, with D possibly matching TRBD1 (5 bases). From germline, CDR1 is SGHTA and CDR2 FQGNSA. The CDR3 totals 16 residues. V was cut by 4 bases and J by 3 bases, with 13 bases left in between. CDR3 protein: CASSWDGLSYNSPLHF. The CDR3 nucleotides read TGTGCCAGCAGCTGGGACGGGTTAAGCTATAATTCACCCCTCCACTTT.

This clonotype was seen a handful of times. The chain uses TRBV20-1 and TRBJ1-6; D is perhaps TRBD1 (5 bases). CDR3 length: 15 amino acids. The ends were cut back, 3 bases at V and 5 bases at J, with 14 bases in the middle. Looked up from germline, CDR1 is DFQATT and CDR2 is SNEGSKA (reference sequence). The CDR3 DNA sequence: TGCAGTGCTAGTAGGAGGCAGGGAGATAATTCACCCCTCCACTTT. The encoded protein is CSASRRQGDNSPLHF.

The chain combines TRBV12-3 or TRBV12-4 with TRBJ1-1, with TRBD1 as a possible D gene (6 bases). The CDR3 totals 13 residues. Trimming removed 6 bases from V and 4 bases from J, with 12 bases in between. The CDR3 DNA reads as TGTGCCAGCAGGGGGGCCGGGCCCACTGAAGCTTTCTTT. It yields the protein CASRGAGPTEAFF.

V and J are TRBV27 and TRBJ1-6; 7 bases map to TRBD1. Germline values: CDR1 MNHEY, CDR2 SMNVEV (reference sequence). The V gene end was trimmed by 2 bases and the J gene end by 8 bases; junction bases not matched to a gene: 3. The CDR3 loop spans 14 amino acids. The CDR3 sequence is CASSLGQGDSPLHF. The CDR3 coding sequence is TGTGCCAGCAGTTTAGGGCAGGGGGATTCACCCCTCCACTTT.

The gene calls are TRBV7-9 and TRBJ1-1; a weak D match, TRBD1 (6 bases). Germline CDR1 reads SEHNR; CDR2 reads FQNEAQ (reference sequence). Trimming removed 4 bases from V and 3 bases from J, with 6 bases in between. CDR3 length equals 12 residues. This chain's CDR3 is CASSWGHTEAFF. The CDR3, as DNA: TGTGCCAGCAGCTGGGGGCACACTGAAGCTTTCTTT.

The CDR3 loop is CASSRTGVDTGELFF. The CDR3 DNA is TGCGCCAGCAGTCGGACAGGGGTGGACACCGGGGAGCTGTTTTTT. The chain uses TRBV10-2 and TRBJ2-2, with 9 bases lining up with TRBD1. The length of the CDR3 is 15 residues. Germline trimming cut 5 bases from V and 3 bases from J; bases unmatched to any gene: 4. Germline assignment: CDR1 WSHSY and CDR2 SAAADI.

The chain links TRBV5-6 to TRBJ1-2, with D unclear. V gave up 3 bases and J gave up 4 bases, with 7 bases separating them. CDR1 SGHDT and CDR2 YYEEEE come from the germline V gene. The length of the CDR3 is 12 residues. The CDR3 sequence: CASSSHLYGYTF. The CDR3, as DNA: TGTGCCAGCAGCTCGCATCTCTATGGCTACACCTTC.

This clonotype was seen more than once but under ten times. The chain has TRBV28 and TRBJ1-1; no clear D gene. CDR1 and CDR2 (germline): MDHEN, SYDVKM. The CDR3 runs to 12 residues. The germline V and J ends were trimmed by 8 bases and 4 bases, with 11 bases remaining between them. The CDR3 loop reads CASSGWSTEAFF. CDR3 DNA sequence: TGTGCCAGCTCGGGGTGGAGCACTGAAGCTTTCTTT.

This clonotype was observed a handful of times. The chain couples TRBV6-2 or TRBV6-3 to TRBJ2-7; perhaps TRBD2 as D (6 bases). Per germline, CDR1 MNHEY and CDR2 SVGEGT. This CDR3 has 13 residues. V was cut by 5 bases and J by 4 bases, with 12 bases left in between. The CDR3 DNA reads TGTGCCAGCAGTCGGGACGGGAGTTACGAGCAGTACTTC. Its translation: CASSRDGSYEQYF.

CDR3 coding DNA: TGTGCCAGCAGCTTAGCGCGGCAGGCTGGTGGCTACACCTTC. Protein: CASSLARQAGGYTF. The J gene is TRBJ1-2, the V gene TRBV7-8, with D unresolved. With 0 bases removed from V and 7 bases from J, the gap between germline ends came to 12 bases. The length of the CDR3 is 14 residues. The germline gives CDR1 SGHVS, CDR2 FQNEAQ.

This chain links TRBV6-1 with TRBJ1-3; D unclear. Trimming left V 5 bases short and J 0 bases short, with 8 bases between. The CDR3 is 14 amino acids. CDR1 and CDR2 from the germline V gene are MNHNS and SASEGT. In nucleotides, the CDR3 is TGTGCCAGCAGTACCGGCAGCTCTGGAAACACCATATATTTT. Translation gives CASSTGSSGNTIYF.

The chain is built from TRBV7-8 and TRBJ1-1; D not certain. The CDR3 is 14 amino acids. The V end lost 0 bases, the J end lost 4 bases, and 9 bases lay between the germline ends. The germline V gene has CDR1 SGHVS and CDR2 FQNEAQ. CDR3 coding DNA: TGTGCCAGCAGCTTAGCGCGGGGAGGCACTGAAGCTTTCTTT. Translation gives CASSLARGGTEAFF.

The V call is TRBV6-1, the J call TRBJ2-3, with 7 positions matching TRBD1. The V and J ends lost 2 bases and 4 bases, in that order; junction bases with no gene match: 9. This CDR3 is built from 16 residues. Germline CDR1 MNHNS, CDR2 SASEGT. CDR3 sequence (DNA): TGTGCCAGCAGTGAACAAGGCAGGGGGTGGGCAGATACGCAGTATTTT. Protein: CASSEQGRGWADTQYF.

This clonotype appeared a few times. This sequence joins TRBV14 and TRBJ2-3; unclear D gene. Germline lookup yields CDR1 SGHDN and CDR2 FVKESK. This CDR3 comprises 12 residues. V lost 1 base and J lost 2, with 1 base in between. Here the CDR3 DNA reads TGTGCCAGCAGCCAAGTCACAGATACGCAGTATTTT. This codes for CASSQVTDTQYF. Together with reference TRBV14 and TRBJ2-3, the CDR3 gives the full variable domain: EAGVTQFPSHSVIEKGQTVTLRCDPISGHDNLYWYRRVMGKEIKFLLHFVKESKQDESGMPNNRFLAERTGGTYSTLKVQPAELEDSGVYFCASSQVTDTQYFGPGTRLTVL.

This sequence joins TRBV4-1 and TRBJ1-2, with 9 bases matching TRBD1. This CDR3 is built from 14 residues. J gave up 8 bases and V 2 bases, and 6 bases lay outside the gene matches. Germline CDR1 reads MGHRA; CDR2 reads YSYEKL. The DNA for the CDR3 is TGCGCCAGCAGCCAAAGGGACAGGGTCGGCGGCTACACCTTC. Its translation is CASSQRDRVGGYTF.

Notes on this clonotype: Because the CDR3 is missing its conserved closing phenylalanine or tryptophan, this is likely a read error. This chain connects TRBV12-3 or TRBV12-4 to TRBJ1-1; D remains unclear. The CDR3 consists of 13 residues. The CDR3 spells CAGSLKGNTEAFS. DNA of the CDR3: TGTGCCGGCAGTTTGAAGGGTAACACTGAAGCTTTCTCT.

The rearrangement links TRBV7-9 to TRBJ2-5; D is unclear. With 1 base removed from V and 0 bases from J, the gap between germline ends came to 0 bases. The V gene's germline CDR1 is SEHNR and CDR2 FQNEAQ (reference sequence). This CDR3 is built from 12 residues. As DNA, the CDR3 is TGTGCCAGCAGCTTAGACCAAGAGACCCAGTACTTC. Translated: CASSLDQETQYF.

This chain uses TRBV6-1 with TRBJ2-5, with D tentatively TRBD1 (6 bases). The CDR3 extends over 15 amino acids. V dropped 6 bases and J dropped 5 bases, with 19 bases sitting between them. CDR1 and CDR2 (germline): MNHNS, SASEGT. CDR3 loop: CASRKKGGFRETQYF. CDR3 coding DNA: TGTGCCAGCAGAAAAAAAGGGGGATTCCGGGAGACCCAGTACTTC.

The chain uses TRBV20-1 and TRBJ1-1; 8 positions agree with TRBD1. Germline assignment: CDR1 DFQATT and CDR2 SNEGSKA (reference sequence). There are 12 residues in the CDR3. Unmatched junction bases numbered 7, after V lost 6 bases and J lost 7 bases. The CDR3 nucleotides read TGCAGTGCCTGGGGACAGGATCGTGAAGCTTTCTTT. This codes for CSAWGQDREAFF.

The V and J genes are TRBV7-9 and TRBJ2-5, with TRBD1 matching 7 bases. V lost 2 bases to trimming and J lost 5 bases; unmatched junction nucleotides: 5. The germline gives CDR1 SEHNR, CDR2 FQNEAQ (reference sequence). This CDR3 has 14 amino acids. The chain's CDR3 is CASSLWGRGETQYF. The DNA for the CDR3 is TGTGCCAGCAGCTTATGGGGCAGGGGGGAGACCCAGTACTTC.

The V call is TRBV2, the J call TRBJ1-2; 7 positions agree with TRBD1. The CDR3 has 13 amino acids. Germline trimming cut 7 bases from V and 7 bases from J; bases unmatched to any gene: 9. CDR1 and CDR2 from the germline V gene are SNHLY and FYNNEI. CDR3 in amino acids: CASKFEGAFGYTF. The CDR3, as DNA: TGTGCCAGCAAGTTTGAGGGGGCCTTTGGCTACACCTTC.

The V gene is TRBV7-2, the J gene TRBJ2-7; 8 bases align to TRBD1. Trimming at V came to 4 bases and at J to 6 bases, leaving 11 bases not matched to a gene. The CDR3 loop spans 15 amino acids. Germline V lookup: CDR1 SGHTA, CDR2 FQGNSA. The CDR3 DNA reads TGTGCCAGCAGCTCAAGCAGGGGGCTCACTCTCGAGCAGTACTTC. Translating gives CASSSSRGLTLEQYF.

The chain recombines TRBV24-1 with TRBJ2-1, with D tentatively TRBD1 or TRBD2 (6 bases each). The CDR3 has 15 residues. The V gene lost 4 bases and the J gene lost 10 bases, with 19 bases spanning the gap. CDR1 is KGHDR and CDR2 is SFDVKD in the germline V gene. The CDR3 here is CATSESRDFRGEQFF. CDR3 nucleotide sequence: TGTGCCACCAGTGAAAGCCGGGACTTTAGGGGGGAGCAGTTCTTC.

J is TRBJ2-3 and V is TRBV20-1; 10 bases fit TRBD2. Germline CDR1 DFQATT, CDR2 SNEGSKA (reference sequence). V was clipped by 6 bases and J by 3 bases; unmatched bases: 9. The CDR3 is made up of 15 amino acids. The chain's CDR3 is CSARSGGASTDTQYF. The CDR3 DNA reads TGCAGTGCAAGAAGCGGGGGGGCCTCTACAGATACGCAGTATTTT.

This rearrangement joins TRBV28 to TRBJ2-7, with a tentative D call TRBD1 (5 bases). The germline CDR1 and CDR2 sequences are MDHEN and SYDVKM. The CDR3 is 14 residues long. V lost 3 bases to trimming and J lost 3 bases, with 12 bases between them. The CDR3 loop is CASSFDRDFYEQYF. The CDR3 DNA is TGTGCCAGCAGTTTCGACAGAGATTTCTACGAGCAGTACTTC.

This clonotype appeared a few times. The genes are TRBV6-1 and TRBJ2-1; 7 nucleotides agree with TRBD2. V was pared by 6 bases and J by 4 bases, with 9 bases of the junction left unmatched. From germline, CDR1 is MNHNS and CDR2 SASEGT. The CDR3 consists of 15 residues. The CDR3: CASRHRDYKYNEQFF. CDR3 nucleotides: TGTGCCAGCAGACACCGGGACTACAAATACAATGAGCAGTTCTTC.

V and J are TRBV27 and TRBJ2-3; possibly TRBD1 for D (6 bases). CDR3 length: 15 amino acids. Germline V CDR1 and CDR2: MNHEY, SMNVEV (reference sequence). V was clipped by 6 bases and J by 2 bases, with 15 bases between them. The CDR3 protein is CASSRRQAYTDTQYF. The DNA of the CDR3 is TGTGCCAGCAGCCGACGACAGGCCTACACAGATACGCAGTATTTT.

This clonotype was found a few times. The chain employs TRBV27 and TRBJ1-6; no clear D gene. Trimming cost V 2 bases and J 7 bases, with 12 bases left between them. Germline CDR1 MNHEY, CDR2 SMNVEV (reference sequence). The CDR3 loop spans 15 amino acids. CDR3 DNA: TGTGCCAGCAGTTTACGGGAGGGTGGAAATTCACCCCTCCACTTT. Residues: CASSLREGGNSPLHF.

In DNA form, the CDR3 reads TGTGCCAGCAGTGTCGACAGAAGCAATCAGCCCCAGCATTTT. Its protein product is CASSVDRSNQPQHF. V is TRBV2 and J is TRBJ1-5; D might be TRBD1 (5 bases). The V end was cut by 4 bases, the J end by 1 base, with 8 bases between. There are 14 residues in the CDR3. CDR1 is SNHLY and CDR2 is FYNNEI in the germline V gene.